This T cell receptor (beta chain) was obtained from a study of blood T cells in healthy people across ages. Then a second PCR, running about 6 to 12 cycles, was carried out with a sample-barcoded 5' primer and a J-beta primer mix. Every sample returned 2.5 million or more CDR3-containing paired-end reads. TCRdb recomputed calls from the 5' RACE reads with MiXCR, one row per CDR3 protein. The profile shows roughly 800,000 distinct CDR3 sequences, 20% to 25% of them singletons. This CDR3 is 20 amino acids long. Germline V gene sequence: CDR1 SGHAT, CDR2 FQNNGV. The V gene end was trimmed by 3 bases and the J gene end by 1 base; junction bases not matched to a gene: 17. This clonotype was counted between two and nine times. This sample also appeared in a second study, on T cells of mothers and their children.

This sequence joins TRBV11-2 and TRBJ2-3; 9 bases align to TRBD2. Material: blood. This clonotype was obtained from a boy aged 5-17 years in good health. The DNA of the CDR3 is TGTGCCAGCAGCTTTCTATGGGGGAAACCTAGCGGGGTGGGCACAGATACGCAGTATTTT. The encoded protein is CASSFLWGKPSGVGTDTQYF.